This TCR beta chain originates from a study of T cells in tumors after PD-1 blockade. Across the whole study: During anti-PD-1 treatment, some patients continued daily vismodegib 150 mg. Peripheral blood samples averaged 36,536 unique clonotypes and some 120,000 templates.

The CDR3 extends over 18 amino acids. V lost 0 bases to trimming and J lost 3 bases; unmatched junction nucleotides: 12. Per the germline V gene, CDR1 is LGHNA and CDR2 is YNFKEQ. Sequencing was performed with immunoSEQ multiplex PCR; in TCRdb, only in-frame clones are kept and a portion is missing. Of tens of thousands of clones in the sample, approximately 74% were seen once. Notes on this clone: Antigen specificity is unknown.

Findings of the study overall: Blood contained 35% to 50% of the tumor's TCR clonotypes.

Material: PBMCs, obtained after anti-PD-1 treatment. The chain is built from TRBV4-2 and TRBJ2-3; 7 bases align to TRBD2. This receptor was obtained from a human donor with basal cell carcinoma. Written as DNA, the CDR3 is TGTGCCAGCAGCCAAGATTTGGCTAGCGGAATAGCAACAGATACGCAGTATTTT. This codes for CASSQDLASGIATDTQYF.